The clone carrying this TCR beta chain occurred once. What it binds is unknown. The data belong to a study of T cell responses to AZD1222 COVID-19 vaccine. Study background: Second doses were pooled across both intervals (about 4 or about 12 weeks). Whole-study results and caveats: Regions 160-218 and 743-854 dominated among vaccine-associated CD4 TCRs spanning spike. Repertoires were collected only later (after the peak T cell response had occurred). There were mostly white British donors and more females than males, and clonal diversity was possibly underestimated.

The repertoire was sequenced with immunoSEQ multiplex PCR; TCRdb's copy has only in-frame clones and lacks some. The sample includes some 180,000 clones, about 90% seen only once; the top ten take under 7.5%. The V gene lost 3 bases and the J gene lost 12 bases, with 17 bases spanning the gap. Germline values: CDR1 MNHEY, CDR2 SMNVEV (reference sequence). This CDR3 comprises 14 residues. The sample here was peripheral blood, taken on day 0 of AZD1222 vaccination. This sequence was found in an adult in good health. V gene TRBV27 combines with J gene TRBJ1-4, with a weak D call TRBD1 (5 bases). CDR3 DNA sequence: TGTGCCAGCAGTTTTGGAAGGGCGGCGGGGGAACTGTTTTTT. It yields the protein CASSFGRAAGELFF.